This note documents a single T cell receptor beta chain sequence. Its antigen remains unidentified. These data originate in a study of cytomegalovirus exposure and HLA in healthy donors. Overall study context: Genotyping of some 400 donors showed that over 80% belonged to the Caucasian-associated ancestry cluster. Study-wide results and caveats: An analysis was carried out at a later point. It showed that HLA-associated TCR beta chains were more clonally expanded than equally common non-associated chains.

Primers included in the PCR were 60 Vbeta and 13 Jbeta primers. Clones were read by immunoSEQ multiplex PCR, and TCRdb kept only the in-frame ones, dropping some. This sample carries 130,000 or so clones, roughly 84% of them seen once, and the ten largest clones take 2.5% to 3%. V was cut by 5 bases and J by 1 base, with 9 bases left in between. This CDR3 is built from 14 residues. Germline V CDR1 and CDR2: GTSNPN, SVGIG (reference sequence). The sequenced sample was PBMCs. The clonotype comes from a woman between 18 and 30 years old in good health and CMV-seropositive. This chain links TRBV30 with TRBJ2-6; the D gene is possibly TRBD2 (6 bases). CDR3: CAWGRGSGANVLTF. The CDR3 coding sequence is TGTGCCTGGGGCCGGGGGTCTGGGGCCAACGTCCTGACTTTC.